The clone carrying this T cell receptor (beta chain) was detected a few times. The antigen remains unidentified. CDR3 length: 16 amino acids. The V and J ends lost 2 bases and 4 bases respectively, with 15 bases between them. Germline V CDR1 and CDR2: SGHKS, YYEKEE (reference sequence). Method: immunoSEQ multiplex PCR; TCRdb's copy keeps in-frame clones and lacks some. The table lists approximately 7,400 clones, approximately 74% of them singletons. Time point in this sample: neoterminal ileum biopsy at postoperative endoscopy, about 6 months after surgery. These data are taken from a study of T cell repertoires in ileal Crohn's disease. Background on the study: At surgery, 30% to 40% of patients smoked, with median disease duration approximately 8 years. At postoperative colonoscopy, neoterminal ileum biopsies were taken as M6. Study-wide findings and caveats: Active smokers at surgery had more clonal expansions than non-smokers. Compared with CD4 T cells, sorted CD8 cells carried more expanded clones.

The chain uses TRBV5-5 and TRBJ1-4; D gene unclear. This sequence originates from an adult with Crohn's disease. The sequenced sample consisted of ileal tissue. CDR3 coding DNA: TGTGCCAGCAGCTTCACCGACACCGGATATAATGAAAAACTGTTTTTT. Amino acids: CASSFTDTGYNEKLFF.